This T cell receptor (beta chain) was recorded in a study of blood T cell repertoires in COVID-19. Study background: T cells, B-cell-depleted T cells, or PBMCs supplied cDNA or gDNA.

The data were produced by immunoSEQ multiplex PCR, yet TCRdb's version contains in-frame clones alone and is incomplete. The repertoire holds under 200,000 clones, with about 84% as singletons. This CDR3 comprises 15 residues. Per germline, CDR1 LNHDA and CDR2 SQIVND (reference sequence). V lost 5 bases and J lost 4; bases outside the gene matches: 10. Sequencing was carried out using peripheral blood. J is TRBJ1-1 and V is TRBV19; 7 nucleotides line up with TRBD1. This clonotype was obtained from a woman aged 25 to 39 with acute or convalescent COVID-19. The CDR3 protein is CASSRDRNRRTEAFF. The CDR3 DNA reads TGTGCCAGTAGTCGGGACAGAAACCGACGCACTGAAGCTTTCTTT.